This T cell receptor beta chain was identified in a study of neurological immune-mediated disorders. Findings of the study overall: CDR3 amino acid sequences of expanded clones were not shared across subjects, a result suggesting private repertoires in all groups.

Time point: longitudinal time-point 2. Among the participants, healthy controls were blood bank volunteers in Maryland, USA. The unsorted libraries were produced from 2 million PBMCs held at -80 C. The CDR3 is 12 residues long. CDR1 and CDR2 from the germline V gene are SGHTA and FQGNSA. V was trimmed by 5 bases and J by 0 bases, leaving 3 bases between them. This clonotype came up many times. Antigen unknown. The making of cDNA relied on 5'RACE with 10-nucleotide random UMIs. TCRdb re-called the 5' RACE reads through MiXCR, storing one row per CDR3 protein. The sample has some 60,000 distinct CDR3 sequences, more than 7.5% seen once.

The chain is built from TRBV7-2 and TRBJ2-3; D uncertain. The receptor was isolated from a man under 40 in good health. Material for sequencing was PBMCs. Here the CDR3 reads CASSTSTDTQYF. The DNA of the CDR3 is TGTGCCAGCAGCACTAGCACAGATACGCAGTATTTT.